These 16 T cell receptor beta chains were all obtained from the same sample, sequenced in a study of blood T cell repertoires in COVID-19. Some clones are missing from TCRdb's copy, which holds only in-frame ones; the method was immunoSEQ multiplex PCR. The data hold fewer than 100,000 clones, with 80% to 85% observed a single time. Source material: peripheral blood. Receptors originate from a human donor in a cohort sampled during active COVID-19.

The V gene is TRBV6-1, the J gene TRBJ2-3; 8 nucleotides agree with TRBD2. The CDR3 runs 15 residues. CDR1 MNHNS and CDR2 SASEGT come from the germline V gene. With V trimmed by 3 bases and J by 2 bases, 4 bases remained unmatched. CDR3 nucleotide sequence: TGTGCCAGCAGTGAGGTAGCGGGGTACACAGATACGCAGTATTTT. Translation gives CASSEVAGYTDTQYF.

The chain employs TRBV27 and TRBJ2-7; 12 nucleotides match TRBD1. The length of the CDR3 is 14 residues. Germline V CDR1 and CDR2: MNHEY, SMNVEV (reference sequence). With V trimmed by 0 bases and J by 9 bases, 3 bases remained unmatched. CDR3 DNA sequence: TGTGCCAGCAGTTTATCCGGGACAGGGGGCCGGCAGTACTTC. Residues: CASSLSGTGGRQYF.

This clone was counted once. J is TRBJ1-3 and V is TRBV5-4; perhaps TRBD1 as D (6 bases). Trimming left V 0 bases short and J 0 bases short, with 13 bases between. The CDR3 is made up of 17 amino acids. Per germline, CDR1 SGHNT and CDR2 YYREEE (reference sequence). The CDR3 DNA sequence: TGTGCCAGCAGCTTGGCCCCGCCAGGGGTCTCTGGAAACACCATATATTTT. This sequence encodes CASSLAPPGVSGNTIYF.

The rearrangement uses TRBV7-9 and TRBJ1-6; weak D call: TRBD1 (5 bases). CDR3 size: 18 residues. V lost 4 bases and J lost 6, with 22 bases in between. Germline V gene data show CDR1 as SEHNR and CDR2 as FQNEAQ (reference sequence). CDR3 sequence: CASSSPPGAVDGNSPLHF. As DNA, the CDR3 is TGTGCCAGCAGCTCCCCGCCTGGGGCCGTAGACGGTAATTCACCCCTCCACTTT.

The J gene is TRBJ1-1, the V gene TRBV10-3; perhaps TRBD1 as D (6 bases). The CDR3 spans 14 residues. Trimming took off 5 bases at V and 0 bases at J, with 10 bases between the two ends. Germline V gene data show CDR1 as ENHRY and CDR2 as SYGVKD. DNA of the CDR3: TGTGCCATCAGTCCAGGGGCTATGAACACTGAAGCTTTCTTT. Amino acids: CAISPGAMNTEAFF.

The chain is built from TRBV19 and TRBJ1-2; tentative D call: TRBD1 (5 bases). This CDR3 has 14 residues. The germline gives CDR1 LNHDA, CDR2 SQIVND (reference sequence). V gave up 7 bases and J gave up 4 bases, with 16 bases separating them. CDR3 DNA: TGTGCCAGTACCCTCGACAGTCGGTTCTATGGCTACACCTTC. The encoded protein is CASTLDSRFYGYTF. The full variable domain, in which reference TRBV19 and TRBJ1-2 provide the parts outside the CDR3, is DGGITQSPKYLFRKEGQNVTLSCEQNLNHDAMYWYRQDPGQGLRLIYYSQIVNDFQKGDIAEGYSVSREKKESFPLTVTSAQKNPTAFYLCASTLDSRFYGYTFGSGTRLTVV.

The genes are TRBV7-9 and TRBJ2-1, with 8 bases aligning to TRBD2. The germline gives CDR1 SEHNR, CDR2 FQNEAQ (reference sequence). V lost 6 bases to trimming and J lost 5 bases; unmatched junction nucleotides: 15. This CDR3 has 17 residues. CDR3 loop: CASSQGFLAGRHNEQFF. DNA for the CDR3: TGTGCCAGCAGTCAGGGGTTTTTAGCGGGGCGACACAATGAGCAGTTCTTC.

The V gene is TRBV27, the J gene TRBJ1-1; weak D call: TRBD1 (5 bases). The V end lost 5 bases, the J end lost 10 bases, and 26 bases lay between the germline ends. This CDR3 comprises 16 residues. Germline assignment: CDR1 MNHEY and CDR2 SMNVEV (reference sequence). The chain's CDR3 is CASSPGGERITRRAFF. CDR3 sequence (DNA): TGTGCCAGCAGTCCGGGGGGGGAAAGGATCACAAGGAGAGCTTTCTTT.

The chain carries TRBV20-1 and TRBJ2-7, with 8 bases identical to TRBD1. With V trimmed by 3 bases and J by 3 bases, 4 bases remained unmatched. Per germline, CDR1 DFQATT and CDR2 SNEGSKA (reference sequence). CDR3 length: 13 residues. Here the CDR3 DNA reads TGCAGTGCTAGTGGGGACAGGTACTACGAGCAGTACTTC. It encodes CSASGDRYYEQYF.

The chain has TRBV2 and TRBJ1-1; D possibly corresponds to TRBD1 (5 bases). In germline, CDR1 is SNHLY, CDR2 FYNNEI. Trimming shortened V by 8 bases and J by 6 bases, and 13 bases separated the two germline ends. This CDR3 is 12 amino acids long. The CDR3 sequence: CASFPRGSEAFF. The CDR3, as DNA: TGTGCCAGCTTCCCGCGGGGGTCTGAAGCTTTCTTT.

The chain recombines TRBV7-9 with TRBJ2-2, with 8 bases that match TRBD2. The length of the CDR3 is 16 residues. V lost 5 bases and J lost 5; bases outside the gene matches: 10. Germline V CDR1 and CDR2: SEHNR, FQNEAQ (reference sequence). The CDR3 DNA is TGTGCCAGCAGCAACATGGGACTAGGTCGAACCGGGGAGCTGTTTTTT. Residues: CASSNMGLGRTGELFF.

This clone turned up a few times. The chain is built from TRBV27 and TRBJ1-3; tentatively, D is TRBD1 (6 bases). The CDR3 is made up of 17 amino acids. The germline V and J ends were trimmed by 4 bases and 1 base, with 17 bases remaining between them. Germline CDR1 MNHEY, CDR2 SMNVEV (reference sequence). As DNA, the CDR3 is TGTGCCAGCAGTTCAACTACAGGGACCCTTTCTGGAAACACCATATATTTT. As protein: CASSSTTGTLSGNTIYF.

This chain uses TRBV21-1 with TRBJ1-6. TRBV21-1 is given as a pseudogene. The CDR3 totals 21 residues. The CDR3 DNA sequence: TGTGCCAGCAGTCGCCGAGGGCGGCAGGAAGGATTCTTTGTCTATAATTCACCCCTCCACTTT. Its translation is CASSRRGRQEGFFVYNSPLHF.

This clone was observed once. This chain uses TRBV6-6 with TRBJ2-3; 8 bases fit TRBD1. V shed 8 bases and J 2 bases; nucleotides not matched to a gene: 6. Germline CDR1 reads MNHNY; CDR2 reads SVGAGI (reference sequence). The CDR3 is made up of 14 amino acids. CDR3 sequence: CASQNRGNTDTQYF. The CDR3 coding sequence is TGTGCCAGCCAAAACAGGGGGAACACAGATACGCAGTATTTT.

This clone was recorded once. This chain uses TRBV3-1 (or the pseudogene TRBV3-2) with TRBJ2-7; D not certain. V was shortened by 4 bases and J by 6 bases, with 19 bases between the two germline ends. The V gene's germline CDR1 is LGHDT and CDR2 YNNKEL (reference sequence). There are 15 residues in the CDR3. This CDR3 reads CASSRSYRVSREQYF. For the CDR3, the DNA is TGTGCCAGCAGCCGTTCATACCGGGTAAGCCGCGAGCAGTACTTC.

The chain is built from TRBV19 and TRBJ2-1, with 8 bases lining up with TRBD1. Trimming cost V 5 bases and J 9 bases; bases outside gene matches: 12. The CDR3 length is 15 residues. Germline CDR1 LNHDA, CDR2 SQIVND (reference sequence). The CDR3, as DNA: TGTGCCAGTAGTTCCGCTGGACAGGGAAACGGTGAGCAGTTCTTC. Translating gives CASSSAGQGNGEQFF.